This T cell receptor beta chain was recovered during a study of cytomegalovirus exposure and HLA in healthy donors. Findings and caveats of the study: In the 95 to 150 validation repertoires, a later analysis found that first-cohort TCR clusters tended to co-occur. The authors confirmed in vitro that a few CMV-associated chains were specific for CMV antigens. Researchers counted 164 TCR beta chains as cytomegalovirus-associated. The classifier, whose performance was assessed in both the original and validation cohorts, reportedly diagnosed cytomegalovirus status with high specificity and sensitivity.

Here immunoSEQ multiplex PCR was the method, and the copy in TCRdb shows in-frame clones only, minus some. The sample holds about 120,000 clones; about 91% are singletons and the top ten take approximately 1.1%. Turning to this clone: The antigen is unknown.

The source of this sequence is a woman under 30 in good health and CMV-seronegative. Material: PBMCs.

CDR3 residues: CALSGDRGTYGYTF. The CDR3 DNA sequence: TGTGCCTTATCCGGGGACAGGGGTACTTATGGCTACACCTTC. The chain recombines TRBV28 with TRBJ1-2, with TRBD1 identical over 10 bases. Germline V CDR1 and CDR2: MDHEN, SYDVKM. The junction had 11 bases not matched to a gene; V was cut back by 11 bases and J by 5 bases. The CDR3 consists of 14 residues.